This T cell receptor (beta chain) was identified during a study of naive and memory T cell subsets. Study conclusions and caveats: Gini index rose across naive, CM, EM and EMRA in CD4 and CD8. In naive cells, over 90% of TCR sequences were seen only once.

The beta constant-region primer was an equimolar mix of two oligonucleotides covering TRBC1 and TRBC2. MiXCR was run by TCRdb on the UMI-ligation and nested PCR reads, yielding one entry per CDR3 protein. This sample has 130,000 to 150,000 distinct CDR3 sequences, with over 15% found just once. With respect to this clonotype: Its target is unknown.

Cells stained for CD3, CD4, CD8, CD45RA, CD27 and viability were sorted into four CD45RA/CD27 subsets. Trimming pared 0 bases from V and 1 base from J, leaving 12 bases between. The CDR3 loop spans 15 amino acids. Germline lookup yields CDR1 DFQATT and CDR2 SNEGSKA (reference sequence). The material sequenced was naive CD4+ T cells from blood. The V and J genes are TRBV20-1 and TRBJ1-1, with D possibly TRBD1 on 6 matching bases. This clonotype was obtained from a human donor in good health. CDR3 sequence: CSARDHQGRNTEAFF. CDR3 coding DNA: TGCAGTGCTAGAGATCATCAGGGGCGGAACACTGAAGCTTTCTTT.